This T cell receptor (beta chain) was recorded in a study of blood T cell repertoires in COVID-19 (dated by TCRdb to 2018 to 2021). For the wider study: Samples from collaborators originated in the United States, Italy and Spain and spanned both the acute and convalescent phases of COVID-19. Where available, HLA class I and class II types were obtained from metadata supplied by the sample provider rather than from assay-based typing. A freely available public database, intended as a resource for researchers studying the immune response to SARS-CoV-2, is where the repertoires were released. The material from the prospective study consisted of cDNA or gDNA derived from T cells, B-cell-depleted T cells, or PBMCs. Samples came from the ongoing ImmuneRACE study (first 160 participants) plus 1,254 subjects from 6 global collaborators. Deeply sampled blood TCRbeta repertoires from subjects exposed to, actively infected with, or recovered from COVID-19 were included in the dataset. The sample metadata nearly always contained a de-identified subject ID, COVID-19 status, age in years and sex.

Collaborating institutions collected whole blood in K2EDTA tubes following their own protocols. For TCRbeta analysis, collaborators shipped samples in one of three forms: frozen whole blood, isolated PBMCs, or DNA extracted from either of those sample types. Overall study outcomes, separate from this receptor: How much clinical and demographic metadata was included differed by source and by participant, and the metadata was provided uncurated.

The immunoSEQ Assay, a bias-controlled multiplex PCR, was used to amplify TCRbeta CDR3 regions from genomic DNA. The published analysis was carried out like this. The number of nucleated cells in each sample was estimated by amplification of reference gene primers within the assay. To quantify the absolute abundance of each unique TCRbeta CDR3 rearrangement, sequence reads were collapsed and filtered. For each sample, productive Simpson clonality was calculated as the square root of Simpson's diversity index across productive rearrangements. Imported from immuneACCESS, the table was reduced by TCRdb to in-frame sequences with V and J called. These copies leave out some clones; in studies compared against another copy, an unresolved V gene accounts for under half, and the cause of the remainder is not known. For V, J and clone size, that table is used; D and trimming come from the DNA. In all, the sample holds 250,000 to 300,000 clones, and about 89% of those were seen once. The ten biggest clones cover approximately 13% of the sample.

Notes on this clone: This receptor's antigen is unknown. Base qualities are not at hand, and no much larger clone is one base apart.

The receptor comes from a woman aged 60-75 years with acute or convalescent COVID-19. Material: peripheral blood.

CDR3 region: CAISDPVTGESEAFF. At the DNA level, the sequence is TGTGCCATCAGTGATCCGGTGACAGGGGAGAGTGAAGCTTTCTTT. The chain was built from TRBV10-3 and TRBJ1-1, with 8 junctional bases fitting TRBD1. Relative to germline, V is missing 3 bases and J is missing 7 bases, with 10 bases of the junction outside any gene match. Via the germline V gene, CDR1 is ENHRY and CDR2 SYGVKD. The CDR3 runs 15 amino acids, cysteine and phenylalanine included. The entry retains the CDR3 DNA only, 45 bases that are in frame from base 1.